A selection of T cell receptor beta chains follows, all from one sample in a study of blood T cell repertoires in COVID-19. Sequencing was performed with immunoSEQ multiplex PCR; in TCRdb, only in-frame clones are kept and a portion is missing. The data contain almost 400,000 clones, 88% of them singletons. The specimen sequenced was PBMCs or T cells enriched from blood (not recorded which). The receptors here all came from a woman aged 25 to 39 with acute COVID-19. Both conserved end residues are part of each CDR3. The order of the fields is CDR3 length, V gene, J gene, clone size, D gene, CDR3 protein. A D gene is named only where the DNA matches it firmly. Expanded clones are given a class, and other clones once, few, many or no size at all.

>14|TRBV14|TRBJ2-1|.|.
CASSQDKAGIEQFF
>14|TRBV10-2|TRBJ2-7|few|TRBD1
CASSEGGYGYEQYF
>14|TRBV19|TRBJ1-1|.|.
CASSPGWSGTEAFF
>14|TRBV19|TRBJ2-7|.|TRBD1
CASSPGTGIYEQYF
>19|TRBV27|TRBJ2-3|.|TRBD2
CASTQVVVAGVPSTDTQYF
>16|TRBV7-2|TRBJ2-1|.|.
CASSFPPGGSYNEQFF
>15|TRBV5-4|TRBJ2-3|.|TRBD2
CASSLVGRGLDTQYF
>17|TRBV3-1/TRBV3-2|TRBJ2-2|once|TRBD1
CASSQPGQGALTGELFF
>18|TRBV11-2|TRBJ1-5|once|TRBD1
CASSSGTGSVFGNQPQHF
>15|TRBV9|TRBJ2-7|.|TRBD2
CASSVLGGGLGEQYF
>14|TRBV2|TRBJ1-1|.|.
CASSETEMNTEAFF
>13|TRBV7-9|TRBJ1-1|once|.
CASSLGSNTEAFF
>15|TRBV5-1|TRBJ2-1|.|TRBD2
CASSYLAGLVNEQFF
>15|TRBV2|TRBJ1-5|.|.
CASSEALGGNQPQHF
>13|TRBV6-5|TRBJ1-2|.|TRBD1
CASLGGQSNGYTF
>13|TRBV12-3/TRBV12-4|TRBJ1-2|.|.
CASSLTGVYGYTF
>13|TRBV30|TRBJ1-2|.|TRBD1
CAWIGQGDYGYTF
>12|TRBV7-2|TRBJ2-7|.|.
CASSLTSYEQYF
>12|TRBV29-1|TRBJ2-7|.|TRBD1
CSVLTGTYEQYF
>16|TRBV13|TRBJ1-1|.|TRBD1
CASSLGGWTGNTEAFF
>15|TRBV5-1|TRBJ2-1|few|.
CASSLGAGTYNEQFF
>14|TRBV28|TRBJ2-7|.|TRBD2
CASSLRHTSGTLHF
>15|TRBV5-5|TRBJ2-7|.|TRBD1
CASSLAGTGKYEQYF
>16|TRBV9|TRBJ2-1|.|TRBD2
CASSPRLAGDRDEQFF
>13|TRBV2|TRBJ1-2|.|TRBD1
CASSAGQAYRYTF
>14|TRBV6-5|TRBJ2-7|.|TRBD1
CASKRTGGDYEQYF
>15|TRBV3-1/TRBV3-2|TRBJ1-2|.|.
CASSLMLGDFYGYTF
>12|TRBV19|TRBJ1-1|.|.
CASSRSLTEAFF
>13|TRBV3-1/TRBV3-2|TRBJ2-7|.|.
CASSQGQGSVQYF
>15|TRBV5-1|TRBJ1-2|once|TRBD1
CASSFGTGGNYGYTF
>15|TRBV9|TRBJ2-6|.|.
CASSVFSGGANVLTF
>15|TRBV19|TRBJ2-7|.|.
CASSEQGMMVGEQYF
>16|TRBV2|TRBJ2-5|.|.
CASWGWVGGNQETQYF
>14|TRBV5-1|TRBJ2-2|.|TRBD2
CASSLASGTGELFF
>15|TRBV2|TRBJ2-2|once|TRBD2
CASSLGLAGTGELFF
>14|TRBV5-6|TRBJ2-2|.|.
CASSLGVSTGELFF
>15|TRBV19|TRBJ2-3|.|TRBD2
CASSTLAGETDTQYF
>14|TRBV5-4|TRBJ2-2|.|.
CASSWGENTGELFF
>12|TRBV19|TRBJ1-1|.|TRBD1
CASIRGSAEAFF
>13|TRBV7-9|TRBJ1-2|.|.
CASSPEAGSGYTF
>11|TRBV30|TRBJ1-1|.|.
CAWSVRGRAFF
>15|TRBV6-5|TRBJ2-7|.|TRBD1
CASRPSGTGLYEQYF
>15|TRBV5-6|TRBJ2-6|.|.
CASSLAGAGANVLTF
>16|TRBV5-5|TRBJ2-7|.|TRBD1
CASSSGTGSLIDEQYF
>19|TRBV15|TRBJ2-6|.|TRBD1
CATSNSGQGAFPGANVLTF
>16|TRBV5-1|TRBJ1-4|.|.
CASSLAGRGVDEKLFF
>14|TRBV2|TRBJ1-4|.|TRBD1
CASSAGTGAEKLFF